A single sample is the source of the 5 T cell receptor beta chains below, sequenced in a study of blood T cells in healthy people across ages. For the second PCR, which ran for roughly 7 to 11 cycles, a sample-barcoded 5' primer and a J-beta primer mix were used. TCRdb reanalysed the 5' RACE reads using MiXCR and keeps one entry per CDR3 protein. The data hold hundreds of thousands of distinct CDR3 sequences, with about 46% observed a single time. Material: blood. These receptors were taken from a man older than 75 in good health.

The chain links TRBV7-8 to TRBJ2-1, with no clear D. With 3 bases removed from V and 4 bases from J, the gap between germline ends came to 7 bases. The germline V gene has CDR1 SGHVS and CDR2 FQNEAQ. There are 13 residues in the CDR3. The CDR3 nucleotides are TGTGCCAGCAGCTTGCTACTTTACAATGAGCAGTTCTTC. Translating it yields CASSLLLYNEQFF.

This chain connects TRBV15 to TRBJ1-1; no reliable D call. Looked up from germline, CDR1 is LNHNV and CDR2 is YYDKDF (reference sequence). V lost 0 bases, J lost 0 bases, and 14 bases lay in between. The CDR3 runs 17 residues. Here the CDR3 reads CATSRDRSRGVNTEAFF. In nucleotides, the CDR3 is TGTGCCACCAGCAGAGACCGATCGAGAGGAGTGAACACTGAAGCTTTCTTT.

The V and J genes are TRBV7-9 and TRBJ2-5; 8 positions agree with TRBD1. With 5 bases clipped from V and 0 bases from J, the junction kept 8 bases outside the gene matches. Germline V gene sequence: CDR1 SEHNR, CDR2 FQNEAQ (reference sequence). The CDR3 has 16 residues. For the CDR3, the DNA is TGTGCCAGCAGCCCACCGGGACAGGCGCACCAAGAGACCCAGTACTTC. As protein: CASSPPGQAHQETQYF. Full variable domain (rest looked up from reference TRBV7-9 and TRBJ2-5): DTGVSQNPRHKITKRGQNVTFRCDPISEHNRLYWYRQTLGQGPEFLTYFQNEAQLEKSRLLSDRFSAERPKGSFSTLEIQRTEQGDSAMYLCASSPPGQAHQETQYFGPGTRLLVL.

The CDR3 nucleotides are TGCAGTGCCAGTCCCGAGCCGGGAGCGGGCCAGCCCCAGCATTTT. Encoded protein: CSASPEPGAGQPQHF. V and J are TRBV20-1 and TRBJ1-5; D gene uncertain. Per germline, CDR1 DFQATT and CDR2 SNEGSKA (reference sequence). With 6 bases removed from V and 7 bases from J, the gap between germline ends came to 22 bases. The CDR3 has 15 residues.

In its sample, this clonotype was seen a few times. V and J are TRBV6-4 and TRBJ2-1, with 7 bases lining up with TRBD2. Unmatched junction bases numbered 6, after V lost 4 bases and J lost 3 bases. The CDR3 is 15 residues long. Per the germline V gene, CDR1 is MRHNA and CDR2 is SNTAGT. The CDR3 loop reads CASSAEIAGYNEQFF. The CDR3 bases are TGTGCCAGCAGTGCCGAGATAGCGGGCTACAATGAGCAGTTCTTC.